This T cell receptor (beta chain) derives from a study of regulatory T cells in long-lasting Graves disease. Study results and limitations: Relative to new patients (approximately 1,000), persistent patients exhibited greater sharing of public clonotypes (around 2,700). Persistent cases favored TRBV28, TRBJ1-2 and TRBJ2-5.

The time point denotes: persistent/refractory GD, antithyroid drugs over 5 years with positive TRAb. The TCR library used RNA extracted from PBMCs. Doctors identified Graves' disease using the American Thyroid Association guidelines. The sample holds many counts of this clonotype. No antigen is known for it. At one end, the junction sequence differs from germline, possibly due to a read error. The germline CDR1 and CDR2 sequences are MDHEN and SYDVKM. The CDR3 runs 13 residues. Both iRepertoire HTBI primers and Arm-PCR of CDR3 regions were used to build the TCR beta libraries. Authors' analysis steps: From all samples, identification returned roughly 15 TRBJ and around 62 TRBV segments. A single record per CDR3 protein comes from TCRdb applying MiXCR to the multiplex PCR reads. These V and J calls derive from TCRdb rather than the authors' analysis. Seen here are roughly 400,000 distinct CDR3 sequences, about 21% observed once, and the top ten hold roughly an eighth.

V gene TRBV28 combines with J gene TRBJ2-7; D gene uncertain. Sequencing used peripheral blood mononuclear cells (PBMCs), obtained when the disease was refractory, from a patient treated with antithyroid drugs. The TCR was taken from a female donor with Graves disease. The CDR3 DNA reads TGTGCCAGCAGTTTAAGGAGCCCCTACAAGCAGTACTTC. Amino acids: CASSLRSPYKQYF.